This T cell receptor beta chain emerged from a study of CD8+ T cells in alopecia areata. Across the study: A regimen of oral tofacitinib, 5 to 10 mg twice daily, was given to treated patients. People stayed on tofacitinib for 6 to 18 months, then stopped the drug for 6 months. The study's findings and limits: Scalp clonality and expanded CD8+ clones among the top 100 fell significantly with tofacitinib.

This clone was picked up a small number of times. Its target is unknown. Treatment indicated: oral pan-JAK inhibitor, 5-10 mg twice daily. CDR1 is SQVTM, CDR2 ANQGSEA, per germline. The V gene lost 2 bases and the J gene lost 4 bases, with 9 bases spanning the gap. CDR3 length: 13 residues. cDNA prepared by RNA extraction and subsequent reverse transcription served as the template for sequencing. Profiled with immunoSEQ multiplex PCR; TCRdb holds only in-frame clones, not every one. The sample yields approximately 220,000 clones, more than 30% seen once. The sample consisted of CD4+ T cells sorted from blood, taken at approximately week 30, from a patient treated with tofacitinib. The source of this sequence is a human donor with alopecia areata. The V and J genes are TRBV29-1 and TRBJ2-1; D is unclear. The CDR3: CSVEYQVYNEQFF. In nucleotides, the CDR3 is TGCAGCGTTGAATACCAGGTGTACAATGAGCAGTTCTTC.